A selection of T cell receptor beta chains follows, all from one sample in a study of blood T cell repertoires in COVID-19. Assay: immunoSEQ multiplex PCR; the TCRdb copy retains only in-frame clones and omits some. The table lists tens of thousands of clones, roughly 90% of them singletons, with approximately 13% in the top ten. Sequenced sample: peripheral blood. These receptors came from a man in his 70s with active or convalescent COVID-19. Both conserved end residues are part of each CDR3. Fields, in order: V gene, J gene, CDR3 protein.

TRBV19	TRBJ1-1	CASRAGRGRWDTEAFF
TRBV4-1	TRBJ2-5	CASRQTGQMRETQYF
TRBV5-1	TRBJ2-2	CASSPLTSGSYGGELFF
TRBV6-5	TRBJ2-7	CASSKRSGREQYF
TRBV7-9	TRBJ1-5	CASSLGQGPLYSNQPQHF
TRBV6-5	TRBJ2-7	CASTKASGAYEQYF
TRBV6-5	TRBJ1-5	CARARVGLDQPQHF
TRBV28	TRBJ1-1	CASSSPPGDTEAFF
TRBV7-9	TRBJ1-1	CASSSRVGTEAFF
TRBV2	TRBJ2-7	CASIGWAKGYEQYF
TRBV6-2/TRBV6-3	TRBJ2-7	CASSYPRGTRYEQYF
TRBV10-3	TRBJ2-4	CAISESLAKNIQYF
TRBV7-2	TRBJ1-1	CASSSGMNTEAFF
TRBV10-3	TRBJ2-3	CATSQGAYSTDTQYF
TRBV15	TRBJ2-1	CATSRRAGGPGNEQFF
TRBV5-1	TRBJ1-4	CASRSNPGILNEKLFF
TRBV7-2	TRBJ2-1	CASSLSGSSYNEQFF
TRBV30	TRBJ2-1	CAWSVGGTYNEQFF
TRBV6-2/TRBV6-3	TRBJ1-5	CASSFTVNQPQHF
TRBV19	TRBJ1-2	CASSGDRVGRGYTF
TRBV6-2/TRBV6-3	TRBJ2-1	CASSYSTGGNEQFF
TRBV6-5	TRBJ1-3	CASSYAAGRGNTIYF
TRBV6-5	TRBJ1-6	CASSYSKTNNSPLHF
TRBV7-9	TRBJ2-1	CASAGGRATYNEQFF
TRBV6-5	TRBJ1-6	CASSFIRTGGTTPLHF
TRBV3-1/TRBV3-2	TRBJ1-6	CASSQDAQGNSPLHF
TRBV6-5	TRBJ1-2	CASSYVDNRGNYGYTF
TRBV11-3	TRBJ2-1	CASSLGGRASNEQFF
TRBV5-4	TRBJ1-3	CASSLDSRSSGNTIYF
TRBV19	TRBJ2-4	CASSISGRRYIAKNIQYF
TRBV9	TRBJ2-3	CASSVLTGATDTQYF
TRBV28	TRBJ1-5	CASSQRDTQHF
TRBV6-6	TRBJ1-3	CASSYLQGRSGNTIYF
TRBV7-2	TRBJ2-7	CASSPYRTGSSEQYF
TRBV4-1	TRBJ1-5	CASSQVSYTGEPQHF
TRBV6-6	TRBJ1-5	CASRSGTAEGNQPQHF
TRBV3-1/TRBV3-2	TRBJ1-4	CASSQRTGGKLFF
TRBV3-1/TRBV3-2	TRBJ1-2	CASSQDSTGYGYTF
TRBV19	TRBJ1-1	CASSKTGTGPNTEAFF
TRBV21-1	TRBJ2-7	CASSPLEDRNRGYEQYF
TRBV6-2/TRBV6-3	TRBJ2-5	CASSQPEGWRVGETQYF
TRBV5-6	TRBJ1-2	CASSLQAYGYTF
TRBV3-1/TRBV3-2	TRBJ2-1	CASSQETRGGILFF